The 32 T cell receptor beta chains listed next were all sequenced from one sample in a study of T cell repertoires in cytomegalovirus infection. Using its own MiXCR run on the reads, TCRdb lists one record per CDR3 protein. The sample holds about 240,000 distinct CDR3 sequences, around 12% seen once. Sequenced sample: PBMCs. The receptors here all came from a human donor in good health (CMV status not recorded). Some clones in this sample may be carry-over from other donors' samples.

This clonotype appeared many times. The rearrangement uses TRBV5-5 and TRBJ2-3; D gene uncertain. Germline lookup yields CDR1 SGHKS and CDR2 YYEKEE (reference sequence). The V and J ends lost 3 bases and 1 base respectively, with 9 bases between them. The length of the CDR3 is 14 residues. The CDR3 here is CASSYSDGTDTQYF. DNA for the CDR3: TGTGCCAGCAGCTACAGCGACGGCACAGATACGCAGTATTTT.

This clonotype was detected only a few times. This chain connects TRBV6-5 to TRBJ1-1; D is perhaps TRBD1 (5 bases). The germline V and J ends were trimmed by 7 bases and 0 bases, with 12 bases remaining between them. Germline CDR1 is MNHEY and CDR2 is SVGAGI. This CDR3 contains 14 residues. The CDR3 DNA reads as TGTGCCAGCACCCCAAGCAGGGTGAACACTGAAGCTTTCTTT. As protein: CASTPSRVNTEAFF.

This clonotype was observed at least ten times. The chain is built from TRBV7-2 and TRBJ2-3; 13 nucleotides line up with TRBD2. This CDR3 is 16 amino acids long. The V gene end was trimmed by 2 bases and the J gene end by 7 bases; junction bases not matched to a gene: 6. Germline CDR1 and CDR2: SGHTA and FQGNSA. The CDR3 spells CASSLSTSGGAHTQYF. CDR3 nucleotide sequence: TGTGCCAGCAGCTTATCAACTAGCGGGGGGGCCCATACGCAGTATTTT. The entire variable domain, with the rest obtained from reference TRBV7-2 and TRBJ2-3, is as follows: GAGVSQSPSNKVTEKGKDVELRCDPISGHTALYWYRQSLGQGLEFLIYFQGNSAPDKSGLPSDRFSAERTGGSVSTLTIQRTQQEDSAVYLCASSLSTSGGAHTQYFGPGTRLTVL.

This clonotype was recorded many times. This rearrangement joins TRBV18 to TRBJ1-5; D remains unclear. V shed 3 bases and J shed 0 bases, with 9 bases lying between them. This CDR3 contains 15 residues. Germline CDR1 reads KGHSH; CDR2 reads LQKENI. CDR3 bases: TGTGCCAGCTCACCCGCGGGTCTTAGCAATCAGCCCCAGCATTTT. Translated, it gives CASSPAGLSNQPQHF.

This clonotype has ten or more counts. The CDR3 spells CASSFSRGSDTEAFF. In nucleotides, the CDR3 is TGTGCCAGCAGCTTCTCCAGGGGGTCGGACACTGAAGCTTTCTTT. The rearrangement joins TRBV7-2 to TRBJ1-1; 7 bases map to TRBD1. Germline assignment: CDR1 SGHTA and CDR2 FQGNSA. This CDR3 has 15 residues. V gave up 3 bases and J gave up 3 bases; unmatched junction bases: 7.

This chain uses TRBV7-9 with TRBJ1-5; perhaps TRBD1 as D (5 bases). This CDR3 contains 17 residues. V was cut by 0 bases and J by 1 base, with 13 bases left in between. The V gene's germline CDR1 is SEHNR and CDR2 FQNEAQ (reference sequence). CDR3 sequence reads: CASSLAGDARSNQPQHF. CDR3 sequence (DNA): TGTGCCAGCAGCTTAGCGGGGGATGCTAGGAGCAATCAGCCCCAGCATTTT.

The CDR3 DNA reads TGTGCCAGCAGTTACATCGGGGGGGAGAGCTACACCTTC. Residues: CASSYIGGESYTF. This chain connects TRBV6-5 to TRBJ1-2; a possible D gene is TRBD1 (5 bases). The length of the CDR3 is 13 residues. Trimming removed 2 bases at V and 9 bases at J, with 13 bases between. Germline values: CDR1 MNHEY, CDR2 SVGAGI.

Many counts were recorded for this clonotype. This chain links TRBV4-3 with TRBJ2-1; either TRBD1 or TRBD2 may supply D (5 bases each). CDR3 length equals 15 residues. Deletions cut 4 bases from V and 6 bases from J, with 16 bases between. Germline CDR1 LGHNA, CDR2 YSLEER. CDR3 coding DNA: TGCGCCAGCAGCCCCGGGGTAGTGAGGGGCAATGAGCAGTTCTTC. Translating gives CASSPGVVRGNEQFF.

This clonotype was found many times. The chain couples TRBV7-2 to TRBJ2-1; TRBD2 matches 10 bases. Germline V gives CDR1 SGHTA, CDR2 FQGNSA. V dropped 7 bases and J dropped 6; count of bases not matched to a gene: 15. CDR3 length: 17 residues. The CDR3 loop is CASTLLWASGGRNEQFF. Written as DNA, the CDR3 is TGTGCCAGCACCCTCCTATGGGCTAGCGGGGGCCGCAATGAGCAGTTCTTC.

J is TRBJ1-1 and V is TRBV29-1; D is unresolved. From germline, CDR1 is SQVTM and CDR2 ANQGSEA. This CDR3 has 13 residues. V was pared by 6 bases and J by 3 bases, with 14 bases between. The chain's CDR3 is CSVETQVDTEAFF. The CDR3 bases are TGCAGCGTGGAGACTCAGGTGGACACTGAAGCTTTCTTT.

In this sample, this clonotype turned up many times. V gene TRBV7-2 combines with J gene TRBJ2-5; 7 bases line up with TRBD2. CDR1 is SGHTA, CDR2 FQGNSA, per germline. J gave up 3 bases and V 2 bases, and 3 bases lay outside the gene matches. This CDR3 is 14 amino acids long. CDR3 sequence reads: CASSLQSGEETQYF. The CDR3 nucleotides are TGTGCCAGCAGCTTACAAAGCGGGGAAGAGACCCAGTACTTC.

This clonotype was counted many times. The chain has TRBV6-5 and TRBJ1-1, with D tentatively TRBD1 (6 bases). Trimming stripped 5 bases from V and 0 bases from J, with 16 bases between. Germline lookup yields CDR1 MNHEY and CDR2 SVGAGI. The CDR3 consists of 16 residues. This CDR3 reads CASSHRTAAMNTEAFF. CDR3 coding DNA: TGTGCCAGCAGTCATCGGACAGCGGCCATGAACACTGAAGCTTTCTTT.

This clonotype was found many times. The chain combines TRBV7-2 with TRBJ2-3; D is possibly TRBD1 or TRBD2 (5 bases each). In germline, CDR1 is SGHTA, CDR2 FQGNSA. The germline V and J ends were trimmed by 4 bases and 7 bases, with 15 bases remaining between them. The CDR3 spans 14 residues. CDR3 residues: CASSSDPGAHTQYF. For the CDR3, the DNA is TGTGCCAGCAGCTCCGACCCCGGGGCGCATACGCAGTATTTT. Looking up the rest from reference TRBV7-2 and TRBJ2-3 gives the full variable domain: GAGVSQSPSNKVTEKGKDVELRCDPISGHTALYWYRQSLGQGLEFLIYFQGNSAPDKSGLPSDRFSAERTGGSVSTLTIQRTQQEDSAVYLCASSSDPGAHTQYFGPGTRLTVL.

The V call is TRBV11-3, the J call TRBJ1-1; D perhaps matches TRBD1 (6 bases). The CDR3 spans 17 residues. V gave up 0 bases and J gave up 1 base, with 15 bases separating them. Germline loops: CDR1 SGHNT, CDR2 YENEEA. This CDR3 reads CASSLEGGYGANTEAFF. The CDR3, as DNA: TGTGCCAGCAGCTTAGAAGGGGGATATGGGGCGAACACTGAAGCTTTCTTT. Full variable domain (rest looked up from reference TRBV11-3 and TRBJ1-1): EAGVVQSPRYKIIEKKQPVAFWCNPISGHNTLYWYLQNLGQGPELLIRYENEEAVDDSQLPKDRFSAERLKGVDSTLKIQPAELGDSAVYLCASSLEGGYGANTEAFFGQGTRLTVV.

The CDR3 region has the DNA TGTGCCAGCAGCTTAGCCGGGGCGCCCGGGGAGCTGTTTTTT. It translates to CASSLAGAPGELFF. The chain carries TRBV7-9 and TRBJ2-2, with D tentatively TRBD1 or TRBD2 (5 bases each). CDR1 and CDR2 from the germline V gene are SEHNR and FQNEAQ (reference sequence). This CDR3 comprises 14 residues. V lost 0 bases to trimming and J lost 6 bases, with 8 bases between them.

In this sample, this clonotype turned up many times. The rearrangement uses TRBV7-2 and TRBJ2-7, with TRBD1 matching 8 bases. This CDR3 has 15 residues. Germline V CDR1 and CDR2: SGHTA, FQGNSA. J gave up 6 bases and V 1 base, and 8 bases lay outside the gene matches. CDR3 DNA: TGTGCCAGCAGCTTAGTCTTGCCAGGGGGCTCCGAGCAGTACTTC. Amino acids: CASSLVLPGGSEQYF.

This chain joins TRBV6-2 or TRBV6-3 and TRBJ1-1, with 7 bases identical to TRBD1. V shed 7 bases and J 0 bases; nucleotides not matched to a gene: 11. This CDR3 spans 16 amino acids. Germline CDR1 reads MNHEY; CDR2 reads SVGEGT. This CDR3 is CASKPSGTVMNTEAFF. DNA for the CDR3: TGTGCCAGCAAGCCCTCCGGGACAGTTATGAACACTGAAGCTTTCTTT.

The chain is built from TRBV6-1 and TRBJ2-2; D is undetermined. CDR1 and CDR2 from the germline V gene are MNHNS and SASEGT. The length of the CDR3 is 15 residues. The ends were cut back, 2 bases at V and 1 base at J, with 8 bases in the middle. The CDR3 DNA reads as TGTGCCAGCAGTGAACTACAAGTGAACACCGGGGAGCTGTTTTTT. Protein sequence: CASSELQVNTGELFF.

The table lists this clonotype with many counts. The rearrangement links TRBV10-3 to TRBJ1-2; unclear D gene. Trimming removed 7 bases from V and 6 bases from J, with 9 bases in between. CDR1 and CDR2 from the germline V gene are ENHRY and SYGVKD. This CDR3 has 11 amino acids. CDR3 amino acids: CAITAGNGYTF. DNA of the CDR3: TGTGCCATCACGGCGGGTAATGGCTACACCTTC.

This clonotype was observed a few times. The CDR3 spells CASSLDAGEWTGELFF. For the CDR3, the DNA is TGTGCCAGCAGCTTGGATGCGGGAGAATGGACCGGGGAGCTGTTTTTT. The V call is TRBV5-5, the J call TRBJ2-2, with TRBD2 matching 7 bases. V shed 0 bases and J 5 bases; nucleotides not matched to a gene: 7. The germline V gene encodes CDR1 SGHKS and CDR2 YYEKEE (reference sequence). The length of the CDR3 is 16 residues. Full variable domain (rest looked up from reference TRBV5-5 and TRBJ2-2): DAGVTQSPTHLIKTRGQQVTLRCSPISGHKSVSWYQQVLGQGPQFIFQYYEKEERGRGNFPDRFSARQFPNYSSELNVNALLLGDSALYLCASSLDAGEWTGELFFGEGSRLTVL.

There are many counts of this clonotype. The rearrangement joins TRBV27 to TRBJ1-1; D not certain. This CDR3 has 12 residues. Germline V gene data show CDR1 as MNHEY and CDR2 as SMNVEV (reference sequence). Trimming removed 5 bases at V and 4 bases at J, with 8 bases between. The CDR3 DNA reads TGTGCCAGCAGTCACCGCGGCACTGAAGCTTTCTTT. Translation gives CASSHRGTEAFF.

J is TRBJ1-2 and V is TRBV6-5, with TRBD1 matching 7 bases. Per the germline V gene, CDR1 is MNHEY and CDR2 is SVGAGI. The CDR3 has 17 residues. Trimming took 0 bases from V and 0 from J; bases not matched to a gene: 7. CDR3: CASSYSEGARANYGYTF. CDR3 bases: TGTGCCAGCAGTTACTCAGAGGGGGCGAGGGCTAACTATGGCTACACCTTC.

On this clonotype itself: This may arise from a read error, as a much more abundant clone is one base away. V is TRBV20-1 and J is TRBJ1-1; unclear D gene. This CDR3 spans 16 amino acids. Germline V gene lookup returns CDR1 DFQATT and CDR2 SNEGSKA (reference sequence). CDR3 sequence: CSASLLADPMNTDAFF. In DNA form, the CDR3 reads TGCAGTGCTAGTTTATTGGCAGACCCTATGAACACTGACGCTTTCTTT.

This clonotype was picked up many times. J is TRBJ2-1 and V is TRBV7-2; the D call may be TRBD1 or TRBD2 (6 bases each). Germline V lookup: CDR1 SGHTA, CDR2 FQGNSA. Trimming left V 3 bases short and J 10 bases short, with 16 bases between. The CDR3 consists of 14 residues. CDR3 sequence (DNA): TGTGCCAGCAGCTTGGGTGGGGGGCCGGGGGAGCAGTTCTTC. Residues: CASSLGGGPGEQFF.

The rearrangement links TRBV2 to TRBJ2-1; D not resolved. CDR1 SNHLY and CDR2 FYNNEI come from the germline V gene. The CDR3 spans 15 residues. V lost 2 bases to trimming and J lost 2 bases, with 10 bases between them. CDR3 bases: TGTGCCAGCAGTGAATCACTTCCCCCCTACAATGAGCAGTTCTTC. It yields the protein CASSESLPPYNEQFF.

This clonotype was counted at least ten times. The rearrangement joins TRBV7-8 to TRBJ2-7, with 8 nucleotides matching TRBD1. CDR3 length equals 15 residues. V lost 3 bases and J lost 2; bases outside the gene matches: 6. Looked up from germline, CDR1 is SGHVS and CDR2 is FQNEAQ. This chain's CDR3 is CASSLGQGATYEQYF. The DNA of the CDR3 is TGTGCCAGCAGCTTGGGTCAGGGGGCGACCTACGAGCAGTACTTC. Filled out from reference TRBV7-8 and TRBJ2-7, the complete variable domain reads GAGVSQSPRYKVAKRGQDVALRCDPISGHVSLFWYQQALGQGPEFLTYFQNEAQLDKSGLPSDRFFAERPEGSVSTLKIQRTQQEDSAVYLCASSLGQGATYEQYFGPGTRLTVT.

This clonotype occurred many times. The chain has TRBV7-2 and TRBJ1-1; D might be TRBD1 (6 bases). Trimming pared 6 bases from V and 1 base from J, leaving 15 bases between. Germline V gene data show CDR1 as SGHTA and CDR2 as FQGNSA. The CDR3 consists of 15 residues. CDR3 sequence reads: CASRIQGLGNTEAFF. CDR3 DNA: TGTGCCAGCAGGATACAGGGTCTGGGGAACACTGAAGCTTTCTTT.

This clonotype was seen only a few times. This rearrangement joins TRBV29-1 to TRBJ2-5; D is ambiguous. In germline, CDR1 is SQVTM, CDR2 ANQGSEA. Between the trimmed V and J ends, which lost 7 bases and 0 bases, there was a span of 12 bases. The length of the CDR3 is 13 residues. CDR3 nucleotides: TGCAGCGCAACGACTCAGTACCAAGAGACCCAGTACTTC. Its protein is CSATTQYQETQYF.

The chain is built from TRBV6-1 and TRBJ2-3, with 13 bases matching TRBD2. With V trimmed by 3 bases and J by 2 bases, 2 bases remained unmatched. CDR3 length equals 16 residues. The germline CDR1 and CDR2 sequences are MNHNS and SASEGT. The CDR3 coding sequence is TGTGCCAGCAGTGACGGACTAGCGGGGGACACAGATACGCAGTATTTT. Translation gives CASSDGLAGDTDTQYF.

The sample holds a few counts of this clonotype. For the CDR3, the DNA is TGCAGTGCCTCCCAAGGGGGCATACCTGAAGCTTTCTTT. This translates into CSASQGGIPEAFF. The V and J genes are TRBV20-1 and TRBJ1-1; TRBD1 aligns across 7 bases. V lost 6 bases and J lost 6; bases outside the gene matches: 10. Germline V gene sequence: CDR1 DFQATT, CDR2 SNEGSKA (reference sequence). The CDR3 contains 13 residues.

This clonotype was seen many times. The V and J genes are TRBV5-6 and TRBJ2-3; D is unclear. This CDR3 is 14 amino acids long. The V end lost 4 bases, the J end lost 1 base, and 10 bases lay between the germline ends. Germline lookup yields CDR1 SGHDT and CDR2 YYEEEE. The CDR3 nucleotides are TGTGCCAGCAGCCCGGTAGGGCGCACAGATACGCAGTATTTT. Residues: CASSPVGRTDTQYF.

This clonotype has at least ten counts. The V and J genes are TRBV7-2 and TRBJ2-3, with D possibly TRBD2 on 5 matching bases. Trimming took off 4 bases at V and 12 bases at J, with 20 bases between the two ends. Per germline, CDR1 SGHTA and CDR2 FQGNSA. CDR3 length: 14 amino acids. The CDR3 bases are TGTGCCAGCAGCTCTGCTAGCCCCAAGGTTTCCCAGTATTTT. As protein: CASSSASPKVSQYF.